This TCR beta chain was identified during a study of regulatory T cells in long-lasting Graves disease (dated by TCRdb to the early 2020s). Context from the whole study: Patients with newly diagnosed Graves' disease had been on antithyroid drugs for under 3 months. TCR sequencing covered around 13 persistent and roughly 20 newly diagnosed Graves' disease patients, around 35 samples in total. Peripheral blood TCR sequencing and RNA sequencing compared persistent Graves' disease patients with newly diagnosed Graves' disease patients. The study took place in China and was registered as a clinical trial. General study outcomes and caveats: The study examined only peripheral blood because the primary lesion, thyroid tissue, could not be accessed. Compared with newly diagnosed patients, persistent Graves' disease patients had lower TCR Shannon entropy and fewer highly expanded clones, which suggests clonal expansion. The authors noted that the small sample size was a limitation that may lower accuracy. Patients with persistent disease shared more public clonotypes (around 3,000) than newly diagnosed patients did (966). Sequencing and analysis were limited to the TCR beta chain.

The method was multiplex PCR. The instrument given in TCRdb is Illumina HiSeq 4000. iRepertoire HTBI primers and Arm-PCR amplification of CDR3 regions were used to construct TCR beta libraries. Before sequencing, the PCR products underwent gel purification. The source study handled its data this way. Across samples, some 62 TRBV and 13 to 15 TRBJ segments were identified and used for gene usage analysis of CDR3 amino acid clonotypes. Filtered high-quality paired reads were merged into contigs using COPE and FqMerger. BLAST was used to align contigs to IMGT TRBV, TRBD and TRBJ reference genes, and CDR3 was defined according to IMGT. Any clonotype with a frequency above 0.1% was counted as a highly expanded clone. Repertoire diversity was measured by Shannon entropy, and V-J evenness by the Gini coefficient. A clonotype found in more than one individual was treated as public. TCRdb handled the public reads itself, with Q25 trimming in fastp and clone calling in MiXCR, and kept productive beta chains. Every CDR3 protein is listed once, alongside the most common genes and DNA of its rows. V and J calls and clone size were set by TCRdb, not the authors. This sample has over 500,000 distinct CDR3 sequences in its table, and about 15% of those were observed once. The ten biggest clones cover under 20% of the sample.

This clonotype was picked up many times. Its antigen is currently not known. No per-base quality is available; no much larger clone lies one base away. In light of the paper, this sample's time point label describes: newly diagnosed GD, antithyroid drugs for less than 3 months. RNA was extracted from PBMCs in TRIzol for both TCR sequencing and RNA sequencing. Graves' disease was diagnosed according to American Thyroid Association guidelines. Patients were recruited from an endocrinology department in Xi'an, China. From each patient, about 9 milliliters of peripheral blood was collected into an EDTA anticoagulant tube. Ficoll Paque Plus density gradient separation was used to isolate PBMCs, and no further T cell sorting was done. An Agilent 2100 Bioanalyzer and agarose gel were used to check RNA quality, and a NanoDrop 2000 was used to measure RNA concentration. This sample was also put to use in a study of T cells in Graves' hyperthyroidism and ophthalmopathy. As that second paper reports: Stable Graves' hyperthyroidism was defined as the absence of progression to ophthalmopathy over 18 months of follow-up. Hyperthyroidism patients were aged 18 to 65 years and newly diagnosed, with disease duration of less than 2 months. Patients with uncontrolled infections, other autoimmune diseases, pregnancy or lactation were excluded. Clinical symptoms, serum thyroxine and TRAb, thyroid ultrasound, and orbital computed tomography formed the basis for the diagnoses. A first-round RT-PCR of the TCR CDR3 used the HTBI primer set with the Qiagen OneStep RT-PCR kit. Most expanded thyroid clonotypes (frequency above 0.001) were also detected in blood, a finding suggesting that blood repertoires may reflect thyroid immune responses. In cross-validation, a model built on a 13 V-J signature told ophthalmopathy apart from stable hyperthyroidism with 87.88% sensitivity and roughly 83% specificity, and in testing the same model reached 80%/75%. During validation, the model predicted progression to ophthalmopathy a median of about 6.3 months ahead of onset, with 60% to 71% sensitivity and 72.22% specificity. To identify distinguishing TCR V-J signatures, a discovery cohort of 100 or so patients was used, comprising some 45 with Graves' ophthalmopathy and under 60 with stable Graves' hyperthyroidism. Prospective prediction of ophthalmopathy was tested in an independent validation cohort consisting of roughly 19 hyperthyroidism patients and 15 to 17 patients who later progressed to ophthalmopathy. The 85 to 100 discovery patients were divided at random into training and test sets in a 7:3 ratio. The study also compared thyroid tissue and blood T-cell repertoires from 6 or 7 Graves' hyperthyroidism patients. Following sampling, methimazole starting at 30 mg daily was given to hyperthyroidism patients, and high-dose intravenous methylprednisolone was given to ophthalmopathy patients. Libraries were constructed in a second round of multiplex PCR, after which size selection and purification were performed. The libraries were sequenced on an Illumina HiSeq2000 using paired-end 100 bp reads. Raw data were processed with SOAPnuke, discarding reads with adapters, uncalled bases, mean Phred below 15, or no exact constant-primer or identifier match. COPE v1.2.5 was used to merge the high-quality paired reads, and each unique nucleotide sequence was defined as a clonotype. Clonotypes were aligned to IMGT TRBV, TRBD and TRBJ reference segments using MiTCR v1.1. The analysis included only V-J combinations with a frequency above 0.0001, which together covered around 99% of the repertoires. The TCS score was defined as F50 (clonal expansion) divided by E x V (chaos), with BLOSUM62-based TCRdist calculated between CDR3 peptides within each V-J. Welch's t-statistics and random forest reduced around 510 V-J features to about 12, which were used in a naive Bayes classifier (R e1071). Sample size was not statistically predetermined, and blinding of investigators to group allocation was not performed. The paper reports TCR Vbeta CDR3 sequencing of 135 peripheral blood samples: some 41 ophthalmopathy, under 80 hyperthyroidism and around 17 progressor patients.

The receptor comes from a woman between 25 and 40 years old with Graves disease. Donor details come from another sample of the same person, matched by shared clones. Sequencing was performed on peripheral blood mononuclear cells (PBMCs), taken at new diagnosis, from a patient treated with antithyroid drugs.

The CDR3 protein: CASRGRTSTDTQYF. DNA sequence: TGTGCCAGCCGGGGACGTACTAGCACAGATACGCAGTATTTT. Recombination connected TRBV9 to TRBJ2-3; the D assignment is uncertain and may be TRBD1 or TRBD2, with 5 bases supporting each. Including cysteine and phenylalanine, the CDR3 has 14 amino acids. Here the CDR3 DNA is all that survives: 42 bases in frame from base 1. For CDR1 and CDR2, the germline V gene lists SGDLS and YYNGEE. V is reduced by 7 bases and J by 0 bases, leaving a spacing of 12 bases between them.